These 9 T cell receptor beta chains originate from one sample sequenced in a study of cytomegalovirus exposure and HLA in healthy donors. 60 Vbeta and 13 Jbeta primers were used in PCR. Generated by immunoSEQ multiplex PCR, the TCRdb table keeps only in-frame clones and is missing some. The sample yields around 140,000 clones, just under 85% seen once. The specimen sequenced was PBMCs. The receptors were sampled from a man aged 25 to 45 in good health and CMV-seropositive.

The chain couples TRBV6-5 to TRBJ1-2; D might be TRBD1 (6 bases). This CDR3 has 14 residues. The V end lost 2 bases, the J end lost 3 bases, and 10 bases lay between the germline ends. From germline, CDR1 is MNHEY and CDR2 SVGAGI. DNA of the CDR3: TGTGCCAGCAGTTACGGTCGGACAGACTATGGCTACACCTTC. This sequence encodes CASSYGRTDYGYTF.

The rearrangement uses TRBV27 and TRBJ2-1, with 9 positions matching TRBD2. Germline V lookup: CDR1 MNHEY, CDR2 SMNVEV (reference sequence). With V trimmed by 5 bases and J by 6 bases, 2 bases remained unmatched. This CDR3 is 13 amino acids long. This CDR3 is CASSRTSVNEQFF. In DNA, the CDR3 is TGTGCCAGCAGTAGGACTAGCGTCAATGAGCAGTTCTTC.

The CDR3 loop reads CASSLYSSTDTQYF. The CDR3, as DNA: TGTGCCAGCAGCTTATATTCTAGCACAGATACGCAGTATTTT. The chain recombines TRBV7-3 with TRBJ2-3, with D uncertain. V was pared by 2 bases and J by 0 bases, with 6 bases between. Germline V gives CDR1 SGHTA, CDR2 FQGTGA. The CDR3 is 14 residues long.

The chain is built from TRBV29-1 and TRBJ2-5; maybe TRBD2 (6 bases). V lost 6 bases and J 0 bases, leaving 11 bases between the germline ends. The CDR3 covers 13 residues. Germline V gene sequence: CDR1 SQVTM, CDR2 ANQGSEA. The CDR3 region is CSVGGWDQETQYF. The CDR3 DNA reads TGCAGCGTGGGGGGTTGGGACCAAGAGACCCAGTACTTC.

The J gene is TRBJ2-7, the V gene TRBV11-3; unclear D gene. Germline V lookup: CDR1 SGHNT, CDR2 YENEEA. Deletions cut 1 base from V and 5 bases from J, with 6 bases between. This CDR3 has 12 amino acids. The CDR3 protein is CASSLGRNEQYF. CDR3 nucleotides: TGTGCCAGCAGCTTAGGCAGGAACGAGCAGTACTTC.

The chain is built from TRBV28 and TRBJ2-7, with 8 bases lining up with TRBD1. V lost 2 bases to trimming and J lost 6 bases; unmatched junction nucleotides: 9. Germline V gene lookup returns CDR1 MDHEN and CDR2 SYDVKM. The CDR3 covers 15 residues. The CDR3: CASSLLPGQAVEQYF. As DNA, the CDR3 is TGTGCCAGCAGTTTACTCCCGGGACAGGCGGTCGAGCAGTACTTC.

In this sample, this clone turned up a few times. The V and J genes are TRBV19 and TRBJ2-2; TRBD2 matches 10 bases. This CDR3 contains 14 residues. V was pared by 11 bases and J by 3 bases, with 6 bases of the junction left unmatched. The germline gives CDR1 LNHDA, CDR2 SQIVND (reference sequence). The CDR3 DNA reads TGTGCCGGGCGGACTAGCGGAGACACCGGGGAGCTGTTTTTT. Protein product: CAGRTSGDTGELFF.

The chain has TRBV29-1 and TRBJ1-4, with 7 bases fitting TRBD1. With 6 bases clipped from V and 0 bases from J, the junction kept 1 base outside the gene matches. Germline V gives CDR1 SQVTM, CDR2 ANQGSEA. The CDR3 totals 13 residues. CDR3 sequence: CSVGQSTNEKLFF. The CDR3 DNA is TGCAGCGTGGGACAGTCAACTAATGAAAAACTGTTTTTT.

The V call is TRBV11-3, the J call TRBJ2-1, with D maybe TRBD1 (5 bases). The CDR3 extends over 12 amino acids. The ends were cut back, 5 bases at V and 8 bases at J, with 10 bases in the middle. The V gene's germline CDR1 is SGHNT and CDR2 YENEEA. CDR3: CASSRQLDEQFF. The CDR3 DNA follows: TGTGCCAGCAGCCGACAGCTCGATGAGCAGTTCTTC.